The 25 T cell receptor beta chains below all came from one sample that was sequenced in a study of blood T cell repertoires in COVID-19 (TCRdb year 2020). The library was produced with the immunoSEQ multiplex PCR assay. TCRdb holds this immuneACCESS table with in-frame rearrangements only. Some clones are missing; in checked studies, unresolved V genes explain under half, and the rest has no known cause. Recorded for this sample are roughly 290,000 clones; around 87% of them occurred a single time. Of the sample, less than 9.5% falls within the top ten clones. The sample comprised peripheral blood. Every receptor here comes from a woman aged 45 to 65 who had recovered from COVID-19.

The chain couples TRBV28 to TRBJ2-1; 7 nucleotides align to TRBD1. Losses at the gene ends were 2 bases for V and 0 bases for J; bases not matched to a gene: 7. This CDR3 comprises 17 residues. Per germline, CDR1 MDHEN and CDR2 SYDVKM. As DNA, the CDR3 is TGTGCCAGCAGTTTACAAGAACGGACAGGCTCCTACAATGAGCAGTTCTTC. This codes for CASSLQERTGSYNEQFF.

This clone showed up just a few times. Distinct nucleotide sequences in the sample also encode this CDR3. The chain combines TRBV4-3 with TRBJ1-2; D is uncertain. The CDR3 is made up of 13 amino acids. Germline V gives CDR1 LGHNA, CDR2 YSLEER. With 0 bases removed from V and 5 bases from J, the gap between germline ends came to 7 bases. The CDR3 sequence is CASSQDRAYGYTF. CDR3 nucleotides: TGCGCCAGCAGCCAAGATAGAGCGTATGGCTACACCTTC.

The rearrangement links TRBV4-3 to TRBJ1-2; a possible D gene is TRBD1 (6 bases). From germline, CDR1 is LGHNA and CDR2 YSLEER. Between the trimmed V and J ends, which lost 0 bases and 7 bases, there was a span of 21 bases. There are 17 residues in the CDR3. Here the CDR3 DNA reads TGCGCCAGCAGCCAAGATTTATTCAGGGGCCGCAGTTCTGGCTACACCTTC. Protein sequence: CASSQDLFRGRSSGYTF.

The V and J genes are TRBV6-5 and TRBJ2-1, with 10 nucleotides matching TRBD2. With 5 bases clipped from V and 5 bases from J, the junction kept 3 bases outside the gene matches. The CDR3 runs to 14 residues. Germline lookup yields CDR1 MNHEY and CDR2 SVGAGI. CDR3 amino acids: CASSLSGRDNEQFF. The CDR3 nucleotides read TGTGCCAGCAGTCTAAGCGGGAGGGACAATGAGCAGTTCTTC.

The chain recombines TRBV6-6 with TRBJ2-7; D unresolved. The CDR3 covers 12 residues. CDR1 and CDR2 (germline): MNHNY, SVGAGI (reference sequence). Trimming stripped 5 bases from V and 3 bases from J, with 8 bases between. The CDR3 nucleotides are TGTGCCAGCAGTGATACAGACTACGAGCAGTACTTC. It specifies CASSDTDYEQYF.

The chain uses TRBV29-1 and TRBJ2-5; 10 positions agree with TRBD2. The CDR3 has 14 amino acids. The germline gives CDR1 SQVTM, CDR2 ANQGSEA. Losses at the gene ends were 2 bases for V and 4 bases for J; bases not matched to a gene: 4. The CDR3 region is CSVERLAGAETQYF. CDR3 bases: TGCAGCGTTGAAAGGCTAGCGGGAGCAGAGACCCAGTACTTC.

The gene calls are TRBV7-2 and TRBJ2-7; TRBD2 matches at 8 bases. There are 15 residues in the CDR3. The V gene's germline CDR1 is SGHTA and CDR2 FQGNSA. Trimming cost V 5 bases and J 5 bases; bases outside gene matches: 11. CDR3 region: CASSPTGTSFNEQYF. The DNA of the CDR3 is TGTGCCAGCAGCCCGACCGGGACTAGTTTCAACGAGCAGTACTTC.

V and J are TRBV6-5 and TRBJ1-5; 8 positions match TRBD1. J lost 7 bases, V lost 6 bases, and 8 bases had no gene match. The germline gives CDR1 MNHEY, CDR2 SVGAGI. CDR3 length: 14 amino acids. Here the CDR3 DNA reads TGTGCCAGCAGCCAAGACAGGGGTGGCCAGCCCCAGCATTTT. Protein product: CASSQDRGGQPQHF.

The chain couples TRBV19 to TRBJ2-3; D possibly corresponds to TRBD2 (6 bases). Between the trimmed V and J ends, which lost 4 bases and 5 bases, there was a span of 10 bases. Per germline, CDR1 LNHDA and CDR2 SQIVND (reference sequence). This CDR3 is built from 13 residues. CDR3 DNA: TGTGCCAGTAGTACAAGGCGGGGAGATACGCAGTATTTT. Its protein product is CASSTRRGDTQYF.

The DNA for the CDR3 is TGTGCCAGCAGTGGGACAGGCGAGGACCAGCCCCAGCATTTT. Its translation: CASSGTGEDQPQHF. The V gene is TRBV6-6, the J gene TRBJ1-5; TRBD1 matches 8 bases. This CDR3 has 14 amino acids. Germline CDR1 reads MNHNY; CDR2 reads SVGAGI (reference sequence). V was pared by 5 bases and J by 7 bases, with 7 bases of the junction left unmatched.

This chain joins TRBV6-6 and TRBJ1-1; possible D gene TRBD1, 5 bases. V was cut by 4 bases and J by 10 bases, with 7 bases left in between. The CDR3 extends over 10 amino acids. Per germline, CDR1 MNHNY and CDR2 SVGAGI (reference sequence). The CDR3 nucleotides are TGTGCCAGCAGTTCGGGACTAGCTTTCTTT. It translates to CASSSGLAFF.

This clone was counted between two and nine times. The chain combines TRBV11-3 with TRBJ2-1; D perhaps matches TRBD1 (5 bases). CDR3 length equals 14 residues. Germline V CDR1 and CDR2: SGHNT, YENEEA. V lost 2 bases and J lost 5, with 10 bases in between. In DNA, the CDR3 is TGTGCCAGCAGCTTAAGGGGCAGGAACAATGAGCAGTTCTTC. Its translation is CASSLRGRNNEQFF.

The rearrangement uses TRBV5-6 and TRBJ1-2, with D possibly matching TRBD1 (5 bases). The germline CDR1 and CDR2 sequences are SGHDT and YYEEEE. This CDR3 is built from 14 residues. V lost 4 bases, J lost 7 bases, and 17 bases lay in between. CDR3 in amino acids: CASSRPSRTGGYTF. CDR3 DNA sequence: TGTGCCAGCAGCCGCCCCTCCAGAACAGGTGGCTACACCTTC.

The rearrangement uses TRBV6-5 and TRBJ2-1, with TRBD1 identical over 8 bases. The V gene end was trimmed by 7 bases and the J gene end by 9 bases; junction bases not matched to a gene: 8. Germline V lookup: CDR1 MNHEY, CDR2 SVGAGI. This CDR3 is built from 13 residues. Here the CDR3 DNA reads TGTGCCAGCACCCGTACAGGGGGTGGTGAGCAGTTCTTC. Amino acid sequence: CASTRTGGGEQFF.

The chain links TRBV30 to TRBJ1-2, with D tentatively TRBD1 (6 bases). This CDR3 comprises 12 residues. V lost 0 bases and J 8 bases, leaving 10 bases between the germline ends. Germline CDR1 reads GTSNPN; CDR2 reads SVGIG (reference sequence). The CDR3: CAWSVRGGGYTF. CDR3 nucleotide sequence: TGTGCCTGGAGTGTACGGGGGGGCGGCTACACCTTC.

CDR3 sequence: CASSLIAEQYF. The CDR3 DNA follows: TGTGCCAGCAGCTTAATAGCCGAGCAGTACTTC. The gene calls are TRBV7-8 and TRBJ2-7; D unresolved. The CDR3 is 11 amino acids. Trimming stripped 2 bases from V and 6 bases from J, with 5 bases between. Germline V gene data show CDR1 as SGHVS and CDR2 as FQNEAQ. Based on the CDR3 plus reference TRBV7-8 and TRBJ2-7, the full variable domain is GAGVSQSPRYKVAKRGQDVALRCDPISGHVSLFWYQQALGQGPEFLTYFQNEAQLDKSGLPSDRFFAERPEGSVSTLKIQRTQQEDSAVYLCASSLIAEQYFGPGTRLTVT.

V is TRBV28 and J is TRBJ2-1; D may be TRBD2 (5 bases). The CDR3 length is 14 residues. With 5 bases removed from V and 7 bases from J, the gap between germline ends came to 15 bases. CDR1 and CDR2 from the germline V gene are MDHEN and SYDVKM. CDR3 loop: CASSTHRERNEQFF. CDR3 sequence (DNA): TGTGCCAGCAGTACCCACCGGGAACGGAATGAGCAGTTCTTC.

The V and J genes are TRBV5-1 and TRBJ2-7; D may be TRBD1 (5 bases). This CDR3 is 14 amino acids long. In germline, CDR1 is SGHRS, CDR2 YFSETQ. V was clipped by 3 bases and J by 3 bases, with 13 bases between them. CDR3 sequence: CASSSTVKIYEQYF. The CDR3 nucleotides are TGCGCCAGCAGCTCGACAGTGAAAATCTACGAGCAGTACTTC. Supplemented by reference TRBV5-1 and TRBJ2-7, the full variable domain reads KAGVTQTPRYLIKTRGQQVTLSCSPISGHRSVSWYQQTPGQGLQFLFEYFSETQRNKGNFPGRFSGRQFSNSRSEMNVSTLELGDSALYLCASSSTVKIYEQYFGPGTRLTVT.

V gene TRBV7-2 combines with J gene TRBJ2-3; TRBD1 aligns across 7 bases. The CDR3 extends over 15 amino acids. Germline lookup yields CDR1 SGHTA and CDR2 FQGNSA. Trimming removed 1 base from V and 1 base from J; junction bases left unmatched: 2. CDR3 sequence reads: CASSLEGAGTDTQYF. In nucleotides, the CDR3 is TGTGCCAGCAGCTTAGAGGGGGCGGGCACAGATACGCAGTATTTT.

The chain links TRBV7-9 to TRBJ1-1, with 12 positions matching TRBD1. J was trimmed by 11 bases and V by 1 base; bases with no gene match: 11. The CDR3 spans 16 residues. From germline, CDR1 is SEHNR and CDR2 FQNEAQ (reference sequence). CDR3 sequence reads: CASSLVLGQGARMAFF. As DNA, the CDR3 is TGTGCCAGCAGCTTAGTTCTGGGACAGGGGGCGCGTATGGCTTTCTTT.

The sample holds one count of this clone. Here the CDR3 reads CASSFNSGNTEAFF. The CDR3 DNA reads TGTGCCAGCAGTTTTAATAGTGGGAACACTGAAGCTTTCTTT. This chain uses TRBV28 with TRBJ1-1, with D unclear. Germline V lookup: CDR1 MDHEN, CDR2 SYDVKM. The CDR3 runs to 14 residues. The V end lost 3 bases, the J end lost 1 base, and 9 bases lay between the germline ends.

V and J are TRBV23-1 and TRBJ2-2, with 8 bases matching TRBD1. TRBV23-1 qualifies as an ORF whose function is uncertain. V trimming: 3 bases; J trimming: 4 bases; junction bases outside the gene matches: 10. CDR3 length equals 17 residues. CDR3 amino acids: CASSQPSDRGRTGELFF. The CDR3 DNA reads TGCGCCAGCAGTCAGCCGTCAGACAGGGGCCGCACCGGGGAGCTGTTTTTT.

The chain has TRBV4-3 and TRBJ1-6, with 8 bases fitting TRBD1. After removal of 6 bases from V and 6 bases from J, the junction contained 4 bases not matched to a gene. CDR1 and CDR2 from the germline V gene are LGHNA and YSLEER. The CDR3 loop spans 14 amino acids. Here the CDR3 DNA reads TGCGCCAGCAGGCAGGGGGCGGGTAATTCACCCCTCCACTTT. Protein product: CASRQGAGNSPLHF.

The CDR3 region is CASSGAILAGGRDTQYF. The CDR3 bases are TGCGCCAGCAGCGGGGCAATACTAGCGGGGGGCCGCGATACGCAGTATTTT. The V gene is TRBV4-1, the J gene TRBJ2-3, with 12 bases identical to TRBD2. The CDR3 loop spans 17 amino acids. CDR1 and CDR2 from the germline V gene are MGHRA and YSYEKL. V shed 5 bases, J shed 6 bases, and the junction held 12 bases outside the gene matches.

The V call is TRBV30, the J call TRBJ1-2; D remains unclear. This CDR3 has 11 amino acids. The germline CDR1 and CDR2 sequences are GTSNPN and SVGIG (reference sequence). With 8 bases removed from V and 0 bases from J, the gap between germline ends came to 7 bases. The CDR3 is CALETNYGYTF. The CDR3 coding sequence is TGTGCCCTAGAGACTAACTATGGCTACACCTTC.